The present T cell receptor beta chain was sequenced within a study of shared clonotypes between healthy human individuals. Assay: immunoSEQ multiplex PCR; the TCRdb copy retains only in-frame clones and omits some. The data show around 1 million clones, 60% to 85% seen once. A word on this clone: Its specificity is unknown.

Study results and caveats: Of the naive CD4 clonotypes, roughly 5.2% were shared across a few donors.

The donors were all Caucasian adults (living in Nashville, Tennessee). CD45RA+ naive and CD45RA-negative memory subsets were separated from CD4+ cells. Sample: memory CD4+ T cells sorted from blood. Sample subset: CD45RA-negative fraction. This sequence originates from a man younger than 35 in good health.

The CDR3 sequence is CASSNLRADTEAFF. The DNA of the CDR3 is TGTGCCAGCAGTAATCTCCGGGCGGACACTGAAGCTTTCTTT. The chain uses TRBV6-5 and TRBJ1-1; D uncertain. The CDR3 totals 14 residues. Germline CDR1 is MNHEY and CDR2 is SVGAGI. Trimming took 5 bases from V and 3 from J, leaving 13 bases between them.